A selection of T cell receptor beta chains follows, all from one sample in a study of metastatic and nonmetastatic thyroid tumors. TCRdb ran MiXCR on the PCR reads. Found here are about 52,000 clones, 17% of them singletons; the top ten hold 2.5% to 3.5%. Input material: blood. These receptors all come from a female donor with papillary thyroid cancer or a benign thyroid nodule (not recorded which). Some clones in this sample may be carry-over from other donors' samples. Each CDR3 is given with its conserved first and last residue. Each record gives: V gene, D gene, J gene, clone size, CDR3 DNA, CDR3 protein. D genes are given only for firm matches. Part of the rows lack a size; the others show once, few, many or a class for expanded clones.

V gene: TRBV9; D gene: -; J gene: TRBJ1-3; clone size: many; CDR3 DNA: TGTGCCAGCAGCGTAGGGAGCTCTGGAAACACCATATATTTT; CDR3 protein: CASSVGSSGNTIYF
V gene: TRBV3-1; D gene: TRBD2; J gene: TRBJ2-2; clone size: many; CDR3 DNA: TGTGCCAGCAGCGCTGGGCGGGGGGCCGGGGAGCTGTTTTTT; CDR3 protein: CASSAGRGAGELFF
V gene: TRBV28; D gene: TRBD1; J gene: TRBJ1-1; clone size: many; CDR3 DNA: TGTGCCAGCAGTTTAACAGGGGCGAAAGCTTTCTTT; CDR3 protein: CASSLTGAKAFF
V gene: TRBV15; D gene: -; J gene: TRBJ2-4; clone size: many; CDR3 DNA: TGTGCCACCAGCAGAGCCCGGCAGGGAGTCGACATTCAGTACTTC; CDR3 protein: CATSRARQGVDIQYF
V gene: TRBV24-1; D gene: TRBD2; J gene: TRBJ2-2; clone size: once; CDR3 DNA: TGTGTCACCAGTGATTCGGGGACTAGCGGGGGCTCGAACACCGGGGAGCTGTTTTTT; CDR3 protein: CVTSDSGTSGGSNTGELFF
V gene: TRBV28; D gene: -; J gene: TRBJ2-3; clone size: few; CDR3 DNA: TGTGCCACCCGTACCCGGCTTTCTAGCCGGACAGATACGCAGTATTTT; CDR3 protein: CATRTRLSSRTDTQYF
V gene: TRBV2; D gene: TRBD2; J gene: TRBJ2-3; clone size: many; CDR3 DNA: TGTGCCAGCAGATCCCTTAGCGGGAGCGGGTCAGATACGCAGTATTTT; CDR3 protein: CASRSLSGSGSDTQYF
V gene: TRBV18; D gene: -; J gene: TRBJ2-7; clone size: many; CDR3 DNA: TGTGCCAGCTCGCAAGGAGTCTCGAATCAACGCGAGCAGTACTTC; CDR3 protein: CASSQGVSNQREQYF
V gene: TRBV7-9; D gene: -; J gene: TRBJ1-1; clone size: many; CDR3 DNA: TGTGCCAGCAGCGAAAAAGGGAACACTGAAGCTTTCTTT; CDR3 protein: CASSEKGNTEAFF
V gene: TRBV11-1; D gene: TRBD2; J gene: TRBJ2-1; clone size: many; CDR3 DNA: TGTGCCAGCAGCCGCAGAGCGGGGGGTTCCTACAATGAGCAGTTCTTC; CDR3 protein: CASSRRAGGSYNEQFF
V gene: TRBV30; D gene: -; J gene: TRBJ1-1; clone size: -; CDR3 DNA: TGTGCCTGGAGTCCGAACCGGGACGGAGAAGCTTTCTTT; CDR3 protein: CAWSPNRDGEAFF
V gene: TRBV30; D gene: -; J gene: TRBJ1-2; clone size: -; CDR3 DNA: TGTGCCTGGAGTGTTCGGCCAACCTGGGAGGGCTACACCTTC; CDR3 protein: CAWSVRPTWEGYTF
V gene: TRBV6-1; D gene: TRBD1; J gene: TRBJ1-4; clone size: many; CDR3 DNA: TGTGCCAGCAGTCGGGACAGGGGCGAAAAACTGTTTTTT; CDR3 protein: CASSRDRGEKLFF
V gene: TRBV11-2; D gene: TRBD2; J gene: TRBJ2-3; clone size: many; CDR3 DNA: TGTGCCAGCAGCTTAGGCCCAGCGGGGAAGGGCACAGATACGCAGTATTTT; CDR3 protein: CASSLGPAGKGTDTQYF
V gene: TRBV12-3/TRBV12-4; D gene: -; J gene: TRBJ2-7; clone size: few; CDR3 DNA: TGTGCCAGCATCCGCCTGGGGCACGAGCAGTACTTC; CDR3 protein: CASIRLGHEQYF
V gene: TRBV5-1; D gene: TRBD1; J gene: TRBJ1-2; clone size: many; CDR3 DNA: TGCGCCAGCAGCAGCCGGGACAGAGCTAACTATGGCTACACCTTC; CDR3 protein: CASSSRDRANYGYTF
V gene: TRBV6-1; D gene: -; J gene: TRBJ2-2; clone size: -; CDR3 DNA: TGTGCCAGCAGGCTCCGTAACCAAGGGACCGGGGATCTGTTTTTT; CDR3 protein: CASRLRNQGTGDLFF
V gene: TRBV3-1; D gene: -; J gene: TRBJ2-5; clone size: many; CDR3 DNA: TGTGCCAGCAGCCAAGATGGTGGTGAGACCCAGTACTTC; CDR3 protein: CASSQDGGETQYF
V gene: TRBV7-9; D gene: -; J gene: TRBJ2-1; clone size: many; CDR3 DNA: TGTGCCAGCAGCTTAGGTAGCTTGACACTCAATGAGCAGTTCTTC; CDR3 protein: CASSLGSLTLNEQFF
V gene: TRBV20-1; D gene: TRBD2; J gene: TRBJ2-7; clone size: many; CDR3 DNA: TGCAGTGCTAGAGATCCTCGTGTTAGGCTAGCGGGCTCCTACGAGCAGTACTTC; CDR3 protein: CSARDPRVRLAGSYEQYF
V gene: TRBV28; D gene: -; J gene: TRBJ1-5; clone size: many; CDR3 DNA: TGTGCCAGCAGAACCACAGGGAGCGGGCAGCCCCAGCATTTT; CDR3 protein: CASRTTGSGQPQHF
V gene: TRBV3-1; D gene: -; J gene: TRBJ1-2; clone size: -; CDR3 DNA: TGTGCCAGCAGCCAAGGTGGAGGGGGGCAAGGCTACACCTTC; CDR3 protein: CASSQGGGGQGYTF
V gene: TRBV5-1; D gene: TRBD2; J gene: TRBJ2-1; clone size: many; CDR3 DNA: TGCGCCAGCAGGGGGGGGTTCTCCTACAATGAGCAGTTCTTC; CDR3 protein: CASRGGFSYNEQFF
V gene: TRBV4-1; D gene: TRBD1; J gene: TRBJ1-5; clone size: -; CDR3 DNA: TGCGCCAGCAGCCAGGACAACCAGGGGGCAAGTCAGCCCCAGCATTTT; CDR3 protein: CASSQDNQGASQPQHF
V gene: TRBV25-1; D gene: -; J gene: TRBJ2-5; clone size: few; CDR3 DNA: TGTGCCATCAGTGAATCAATTGGGGGGCTAGAGACCCAGTACTTC; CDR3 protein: CAISESIGGLETQYF
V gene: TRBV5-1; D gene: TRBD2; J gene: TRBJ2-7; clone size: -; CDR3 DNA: TGCGCCAGCAGTCAAGGCGGGGGTGTCTACGAGCAGTACTTC; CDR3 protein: CASSQGGGVYEQYF
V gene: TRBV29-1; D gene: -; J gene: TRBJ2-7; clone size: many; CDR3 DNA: TGCAGCGTTGTAGGGGACTTCCTGGACTACGAGCAGTACTTC; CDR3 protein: CSVVGDFLDYEQYF
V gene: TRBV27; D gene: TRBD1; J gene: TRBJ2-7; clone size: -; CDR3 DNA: TGTGCCAGCAGTAATATGTCCGGGACAGGTAGGAACGAGCAGTACTTC; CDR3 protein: CASSNMSGTGRNEQYF
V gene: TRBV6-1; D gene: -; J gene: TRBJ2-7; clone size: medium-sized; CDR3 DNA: TGTGCCACCGGGGACATCTACTACGAGCAGTACTTC; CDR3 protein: CATGDIYYEQYF
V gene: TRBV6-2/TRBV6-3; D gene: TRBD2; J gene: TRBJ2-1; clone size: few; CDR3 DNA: TGTGCCAGCAGTTTGGTCCCTAGCGGGGTGTCCTACAATGAGCAGTTCTTC; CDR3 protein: CASSLVPSGVSYNEQFF
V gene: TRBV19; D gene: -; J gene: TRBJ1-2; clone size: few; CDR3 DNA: TGTGCCAGTAGTCGGGAAAAGGGAGGGATCGGTGGCTACACCTTC; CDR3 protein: CASSREKGGIGGYTF
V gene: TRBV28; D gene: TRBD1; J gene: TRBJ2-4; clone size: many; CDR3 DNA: TGTGCCAGCACTACCCAGGGGGCAGGAAACATTCAGTACTTC; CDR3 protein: CASTTQGAGNIQYF
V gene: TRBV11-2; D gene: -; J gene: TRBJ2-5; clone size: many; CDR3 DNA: TGTGCCAGCAGTTATGGGACTCGCCTCCAGGAGACCCAGTACTTC; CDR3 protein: CASSYGTRLQETQYF
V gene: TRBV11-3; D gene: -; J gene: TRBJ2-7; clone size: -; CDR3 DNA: TGTGCCAGCAGCTTGAGGAACTACGAGCAGTACTTC; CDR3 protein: CASSLRNYEQYF
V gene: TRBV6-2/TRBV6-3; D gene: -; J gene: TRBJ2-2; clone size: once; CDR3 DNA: TGTGCCAGCAGTTACCAGATCTCAGGGAGTCATAGCGAGAACACCGGGGAGCTGTTTTTT; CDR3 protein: CASSYQISGSHSENTGELFF
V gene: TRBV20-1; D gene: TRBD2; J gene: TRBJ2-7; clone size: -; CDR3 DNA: TGCAGTGTACGACTAGCGGGATGGCCTCCGCAGTACTTC; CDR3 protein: CSVRLAGWPPQYF
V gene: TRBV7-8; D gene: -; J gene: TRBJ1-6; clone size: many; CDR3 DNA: TGTGCCAGCAGCTTAGAAGTTTTCCAATCACCCCTCCACTTT; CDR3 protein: CASSLEVFQSPLHF
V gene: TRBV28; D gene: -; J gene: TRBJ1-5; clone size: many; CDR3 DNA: TGTGCCCACACAGGACAGATCAATCAGCCCCAGCATTTT; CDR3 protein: CAHTGQINQPQHF
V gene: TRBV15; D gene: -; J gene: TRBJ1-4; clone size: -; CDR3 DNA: TGTGCCACCAATGGGTACCAAGAAGAACTGTTTTTT; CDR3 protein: CATNGYQEELFF
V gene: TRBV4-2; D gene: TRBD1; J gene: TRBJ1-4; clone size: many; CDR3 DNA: TGTGCCAGCAGCCAAGATACTACTAAGAGGGGGCGTACTGAAAAACTGTTTTTT; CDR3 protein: CASSQDTTKRGRTEKLFF